The present T cell receptor beta chain was sequenced within a study of shared clonotypes between healthy human individuals. This CDR3 is 13 amino acids long. Germline lookup yields CDR1 SNHLY and CDR2 FYNNEI. The ends were cut back, 7 bases at V and 4 bases at J, with 11 bases in the middle. Produced via immunoSEQ multiplex PCR; TCRdb's table is partial and in-frame only. The sample lists under 2,500,000 clones; nearly 97% were seen once. The chain has TRBV2 and TRBJ1-3; D not certain. The receptor was isolated from a man aged 18 to 35 in good health. Sequences were obtained from naive CD4+ T cells sorted from blood. Documented subset: CD45RA+ positively selected. CDR3 sequence: CASIPPSGNTIYF. DNA of the CDR3: TGTGCCAGCATCCCGCCGTCAGGAAACACCATATATTTT.